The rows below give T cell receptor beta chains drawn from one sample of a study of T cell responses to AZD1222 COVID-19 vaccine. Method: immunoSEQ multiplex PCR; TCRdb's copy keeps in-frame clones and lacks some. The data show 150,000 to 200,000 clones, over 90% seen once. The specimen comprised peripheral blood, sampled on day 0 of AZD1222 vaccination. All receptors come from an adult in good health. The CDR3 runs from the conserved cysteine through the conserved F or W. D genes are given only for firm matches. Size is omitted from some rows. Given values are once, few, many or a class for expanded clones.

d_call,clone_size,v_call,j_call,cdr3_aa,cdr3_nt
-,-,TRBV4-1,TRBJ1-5,CASSLTANQPQHF,TGCGCCAGCAGCCTGACAGCCAATCAGCCCCAGCATTTT
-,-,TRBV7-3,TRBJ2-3,CASSPRDITTDTQYF,TGTGCCAGCAGCCCCCGGGACATCACCACAGATACGCAGTATTTT
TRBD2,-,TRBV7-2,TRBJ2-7,CASTPVAGAYEQYF,TGTGCCAGCACCCCAGTAGCGGGAGCCTACGAGCAGTACTTC
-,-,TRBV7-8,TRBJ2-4,CASSPRAKNIQYF,TGTGCCAGCAGTCCACGTGCCAAAAACATTCAGTACTTC
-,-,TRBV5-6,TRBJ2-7,CASSRTYEQYF,TGTGCCAGCAGCCGTACCTACGAGCAGTACTTC
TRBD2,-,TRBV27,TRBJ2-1,CASSSGLAHNEQFF,TGTGCCAGCAGTTCGGGACTAGCGCACAATGAGCAGTTCTTC
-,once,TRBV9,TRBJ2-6,CASSVFVITGANVLTF,TGTGCCAGCAGCGTATTTGTGATCACTGGGGCCAACGTCCTGACTTTC
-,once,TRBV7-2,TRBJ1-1,CASSLNTEAFF,TGTGCCAGCAGCTTGAACACTGAAGCTTTCTTT
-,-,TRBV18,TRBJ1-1,CASSPGPDSTEAFF,TGTGCCAGCTCACCGGGCCCAGACTCCACTGAAGCTTTCTTT
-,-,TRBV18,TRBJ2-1,CASSPPGYNEQFF,TGTGCCAGCTCACCACCGGGGTACAATGAGCAGTTCTTC
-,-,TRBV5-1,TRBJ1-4,CASSPSGGSGEKLFF,TGCGCCAGCAGCCCATCGGGCGGATCAGGCGAAAAACTGTTTTTT
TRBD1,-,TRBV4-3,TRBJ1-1,CASSHHRGVNTEAFF,TGCGCCAGCAGCCATCACAGGGGGGTGAACACTGAAGCTTTCTTT
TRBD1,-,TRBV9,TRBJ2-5,CASSARTGGPETQYF,TGTGCCAGCAGCGCCCGGACAGGGGGCCCAGAGACCCAGTACTTC
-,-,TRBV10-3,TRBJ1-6,CAISEGDPADSPLHF,TGTGCCATCAGTGAGGGGGACCCCGCGGATTCACCCCTCCACTTT
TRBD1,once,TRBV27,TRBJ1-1,CASSVNRGNTEAFF,TGTGCCAGCAGTGTAAACAGGGGTAACACTGAAGCTTTCTTT
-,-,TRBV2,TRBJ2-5,CASTAGGGETQYF,TGTGCCAGCACCGCTGGAGGGGGGGAGACCCAGTACTTC
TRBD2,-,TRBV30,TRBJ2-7,CAWSPRGGEDSEQYF,TGTGCCTGGTCCCCACGGGGGGGGGAGGATTCCGAGCAGTACTTC
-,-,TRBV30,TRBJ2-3,CAWRPDSTDTQYF,TGTGCCTGGAGGCCAGACAGCACAGATACGCAGTATTTT
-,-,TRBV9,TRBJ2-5,CASSPRRDQETQYF,TGTGCCAGCAGCCCCCGGCGGGATCAAGAGACCCAGTACTTC
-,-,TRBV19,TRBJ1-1,CASSKTEYSEAFF,TGTGCCAGTAGTAAAACGGAGTACTCTGAAGCTTTCTTT
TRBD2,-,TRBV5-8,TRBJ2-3,CASRWTSGERITQYF,TGTGCCAGCAGATGGACTAGCGGCGAGAGGATCACGCAGTATTTT
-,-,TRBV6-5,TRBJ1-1,CASMGTEAFF,TGTGCCAGCATGGGCACTGAAGCTTTCTTT
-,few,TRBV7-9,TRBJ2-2,CASSLILGGELFF,TGTGCCAGCAGCTTAATTTTGGGCGGGGAGCTGTTTTTT
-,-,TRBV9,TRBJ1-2,CASSPGGRVGGYTF,TGTGCCAGCAGCCCCGGGGGACGAGTGGGAGGCTACACCTTC
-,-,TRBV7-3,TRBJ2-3,CASSLSTDTQYF,TGTGCCAGCAGCTTATCCACAGATACGCAGTATTTT
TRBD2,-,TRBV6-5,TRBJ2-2,CATRGGAFNTGELFF,TGTGCCACCCGGGGAGGGGCCTTTAACACCGGGGAGCTGTTTTTT
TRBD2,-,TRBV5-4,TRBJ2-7,CASSLFRGRASYEQYF,TGTGCCAGCAGCTTGTTCCGGGGGAGGGCCTCCTACGAGCAGTACTTC
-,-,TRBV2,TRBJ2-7,CASSPGIGRGGYEQYF,TGTGCCAGCAGTCCTGGCATAGGCAGGGGTGGGTACGAGCAGTACTTC
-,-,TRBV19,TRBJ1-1,CASSLRQLEAFF,TGTGCCAGTAGTCTCAGACAGCTTGAAGCTTTCTTT
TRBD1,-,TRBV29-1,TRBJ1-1,CSVLRGPVDTEAFF,TGCAGCGTTTTAAGGGGGCCAGTGGACACTGAAGCTTTCTTT
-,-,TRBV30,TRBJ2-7,CAWSPRGPTGEQYF,TGTGCCTGGAGTCCCAGGGGCCCCACGGGGGAGCAGTACTTC
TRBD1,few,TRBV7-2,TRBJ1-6,CASSLGAGQGSSPLHF,TGTGCCAGCAGCTTAGGGGCCGGACAGGGCTCCTCACCCCTCCACTTT
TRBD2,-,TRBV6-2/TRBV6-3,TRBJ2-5,CASSLGLAGGRETQYF,TGTGCCAGCAGCCTTGGACTAGCGGGGGGTCGGGAGACCCAGTACTTC
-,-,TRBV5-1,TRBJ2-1,CASSLDDTGNNEQFF,TGCGCCAGCAGCTTGGACGACACAGGGAACAATGAGCAGTTCTTC
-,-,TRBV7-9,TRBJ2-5,CASSEGMGQETQYF,TGTGCCAGCAGCGAGGGGATGGGTCAAGAGACCCAGTACTTC
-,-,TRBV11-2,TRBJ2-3,CASSLNQGGTDTQYF,TGTGCCAGCAGCTTAAACCAGGGAGGCACAGATACGCAGTATTTT